Listed below are T cell receptor beta chains from one sample, sequenced in a study of OX40 agonist ivuxolimab in advanced cancers. TCRdb keeps only in-frame clones here, not all; method: immunoSEQ multiplex PCR. The sample carries tens of thousands of clones, about 88% recorded once. Sample: CD4+ or CD8+ T cells sorted from blood, taken in a trial of the OX40 agonist ivuxolimab. The receptors come from an adult with an advanced solid tumor such as melanoma, head and neck, liver or kidney cancer. CDR3s include the opening cysteine and the closing phenylalanine or tryptophan. The order of the fields is J gene, D gene, clone size, V gene, CDR3 DNA, CDR3 protein. D genes are given only for firm matches. Clone size is not always given. Where it is, it says once, few, many or a class for expanded clones.

J: TRBJ1-1
D: NA
size: NA
V: TRBV27
DNA: TGTGCCAGCAGTCCTTGGCCCACGGAAATGAACACTGAAGCTTTCTTT
CDR3: CASSPWPTEMNTEAFF

J: TRBJ2-1
D: TRBD2
size: NA
V: TRBV11-2
DNA: TGTGCCAGCAGCTTACTAGCGGGGCGGTACAATGAGCAGTTCTTC
CDR3: CASSLLAGRYNEQFF

J: TRBJ1-1
D: TRBD1
size: NA
V: TRBV9
DNA: TGTGCCAGCAGCCCGCCGGGACAGGGAGGGACTGAAGCTTTCTTT
CDR3: CASSPPGQGGTEAFF

J: TRBJ2-2
D: TRBD1
size: once
V: TRBV6-5
DNA: TGTGCCAGCAGTTATCAGGGGGCGTCCGGGGAGCTGTTTTTT
CDR3: CASSYQGASGELFF

J: TRBJ2-7
D: TRBD1
size: NA
V: TRBV5-6
DNA: TGTGCCAGCAACCCGACAGGGGTAAACGAGCAGTACTTC
CDR3: CASNPTGVNEQYF

J: TRBJ2-1
D: TRBD2
size: NA
V: TRBV5-5
DNA: TGTGCCAGCAGCTTGGGGGTAGCGGGGGCCACGTCCAGTTTCTTC
CDR3: CASSLGVAGATSSFF

J: TRBJ1-4
D: TRBD1
size: NA
V: TRBV7-9
DNA: TGTGCCAGCAGCTTATCCGCAGGGGGGATTGAAAAACTGTTTTTT
CDR3: CASSLSAGGIEKLFF

J: TRBJ2-1
D: TRBD2
size: NA
V: TRBV4-3
DNA: TGCGCCAGCAGCCAGCTAGCGGGATACATGAATGAGCAGTTCTTC
CDR3: CASSQLAGYMNEQFF

J: TRBJ1-5
D: TRBD1
size: NA
V: TRBV19
DNA: TGTGCCAGTAGTACCTGGGGACAGGGGAATCAGCCCCAGCATTTT
CDR3: CASSTWGQGNQPQHF

J: TRBJ2-5
D: NA
size: once
V: TRBV6-6
DNA: TGTGCCAGCAGTCTTAGGGGGGAAGAGACCCAGTACTTC
CDR3: CASSLRGEETQYF